Listed below are T cell receptor beta chains from one sample, sequenced in a study of blood T cells in healthy people across ages. TCRdb passed the 5' RACE reads through MiXCR, listing each CDR3 protein once. The sample holds around 1,000,000 distinct CDR3 sequences; about 25% are singletons and the top ten take around 0.75%. These data were likewise used in another study, on T cells of mothers and their children.

Material: blood. The receptors shown here come from a girl aged 2 to 9 in good health. CDR3s include the opening cysteine and the closing phenylalanine or tryptophan. The D gene is left open where the match is weak. Expanded clones get a size class; other rows say once, few or many, or leave the size out.

j_call clone_size v_call d_call cdr3_nt cdr3_aa
TRBJ2-2 NA TRBV7-8 NA TGTGCCAGCAGCTCGACTCCTAGCGACACCGGGGAGCTGTTTTTT CASSSTPSDTGELFF
TRBJ1-1 few TRBV7-3 TRBD1 TGTGCCAGCAGCTGGACAGGCAAGGACACTGAAGCTTTCTTT CASSWTGKDTEAFF
TRBJ2-1 NA TRBV27 TRBD1 TGTGCCAGCAGTTTTCAACAGGGGAATGAGCAGTTCTTC CASSFQQGNEQFF
TRBJ1-6 few TRBV7-9 NA TGTGCCAGCAGCCCCGACCGGGACCATTCACCCCTCCACTTT CASSPDRDHSPLHF
TRBJ2-5 few TRBV11-2 NA TGTGCCAGCAGAAAAGGGGGAGGGGGCAACCGTCCTGGGGAGACCCAGTACTTC CASRKGGGGNRPGETQYF
TRBJ2-2 NA TRBV7-3 NA TGTGCCAGCAGCGGAGGGGGCGCAGGCACCGGGGAGCTGTTTTTT CASSGGGAGTGELFF
TRBJ2-1 few TRBV12-3/TRBV12-4 TRBD1 TGTGCCAGCCATGCGACAGGGACCTACAATGAGCAGTTCTTC CASHATGTYNEQFF
TRBJ2-7 few TRBV5-5 TRBD1 TGTGCCAGTAGGCAAACAGGGGGGACCTACGAGCAGTACTTC CASRQTGGTYEQYF
TRBJ2-7 once TRBV5-5 TRBD1 TGTGCCAGCAGCATGCGCAGGGGGATATCCTACGAGCAGTACTTC CASSMRRGISYEQYF
TRBJ2-3 NA TRBV7-3 TRBD2 TGTGCCAGCAGCTTCACTAGCGGGGGGTCAGATACGCAGTATTTT CASSFTSGGSDTQYF
TRBJ2-4 few TRBV4-1 NA TGCGCCAGCAGCCAAGATCTGGTGCGGGACCTAGCCAAAAACATTCAGTACTTC CASSQDLVRDLAKNIQYF
TRBJ2-2 few TRBV7-9 TRBD1 TGTGCCAGCAGCCCCCTCGTGGACAGGGGGGTTTTT CASSPLVDRGVF
TRBJ2-3 few TRBV12-3/TRBV12-4 TRBD2 TGTGCCAGCATCCCAGGACTAGCGGCAGATACGCAGTATTTT CASIPGLAADTQYF
TRBJ2-5 NA TRBV12-3/TRBV12-4 NA TGTGCCAGCAGTTTAATTGTTGCCTACCAAGAGACCCAGTACTTC CASSLIVAYQETQYF
TRBJ2-3 NA TRBV3-1 NA TGTGCCAGCAGCCAAGACGAGTCCAGCACAGATACGCAGTATTTT CASSQDESSTDTQYF
TRBJ1-1 few TRBV20-1 NA TGCAGTGCTAGTCTATCCAGGGGAGGGACTGAAGCTTTCTTT CSASLSRGGTEAFF
TRBJ1-4 NA TRBV12-3/TRBV12-4 NA TGTGCCAGCAGTTTAGGGGGGAGTGGAACGGAAAAACTGTTTTTT CASSLGGSGTEKLFF
TRBJ2-3 few TRBV13 NA TGTGCCAGCAGCTTGGTACGGGCCACAGATACGCAGTATTTT CASSLVRATDTQYF
TRBJ1-2 NA TRBV6-5 NA TGTGCCAGCACCCGAGGTCGGGACTATGGCTACACCTTC CASTRGRDYGYTF
TRBJ2-2 few TRBV29-1 TRBD2 TGCAGCGTTGGCGCCAGCGGGGCTACCGGGGAGCTGTTTTTT CSVGASGATGELFF
TRBJ1-2 NA TRBV12-3/TRBV12-4 NA TGTGCCGCGGGAGGCTACACCTTC CAAGGYTF
TRBJ2-5 few TRBV6-5 TRBD1 TGTGCCAGCAGTTACCCCACTGGCAGGGGGGAGACCCAGTACTTC CASSYPTGRGETQYF
TRBJ1-4 NA TRBV29-1 NA TGTGCGGGTAGGGCCATTAATGAAAAACTGTTTTTT CAGRAINEKLFF
TRBJ1-1 NA TRBV6-6 TRBD1 TGTGCCAGCAGACCGCAGGGGGCGAACACTGAAGCTTTCTTT CASRPQGANTEAFF
TRBJ2-3 few TRBV4-2 TRBD2 TGTGCCAGCAGCCAAGAATTAGCGGGGTGGGAGGATACGCAGTATTTT CASSQELAGWEDTQYF
TRBJ2-1 few TRBV7-2 NA TGTGCCAGCAGCTTAATAACTAGCTCCTACAATGAGCAGTTCTTC CASSLITSSYNEQFF
TRBJ1-2 few TRBV12-5 NA TGTGCTAGTGGTTTGTCCGGAGGCCATGGCTACACCTTC CASGLSGGHGYTF
TRBJ2-5 NA TRBV7-9 NA TGTGCCAGCAGCCCTGAAGGGTACCGGGAGACCCAGTACTTC CASSPEGYRETQYF
TRBJ2-7 few TRBV4-2 NA TGTGCCAGCAGCCAAGGTACGGGGCCGACCTACGAGCAGTACTTC CASSQGTGPTYEQYF
TRBJ1-2 NA TRBV9 NA TGTGCCAGCAGCGTCAGGTCTTCGAACTATGGCTACACCTTC CASSVRSSNYGYTF
TRBJ1-1 few TRBV11-2 NA TGTGCCAGCAGCTCCGCGACAGTGAACACTGAAGCTCTCTTT CASSSATVNTEALF
TRBJ2-1 many TRBV5-5 NA TGTGCCAGCAGCTTGGGGTTTGGGGACAATGAGCAGTTCTTC CASSLGFGDNEQFF
TRBJ1-4 NA TRBV9 NA TGTGCCAGCAGCGTAGGCGGGGTTGGAAAACTGTTTTTT CASSVGGVGKLFF
TRBJ2-1 NA TRBV5-1 TRBD2 TGCGCCAGCAGCCAAGGGACTAGTTCTTCCCATGAGCAGTTCTTC CASSQGTSSSHEQFF
TRBJ2-2 NA TRBV5-5 NA TGTGCCAGCAGCAAAGGAATGGGGACTAACACCGGGGAGCTGTTTTTT CASSKGMGTNTGELFF
TRBJ1-5 few TRBV6-2/TRBV6-3 NA TGTGCCAGCAGATTCAGGGGTTCCGAACTTTATAGCAATCAGCCCCAGCATTTT CASRFRGSELYSNQPQHF
TRBJ2-1 NA TRBV29-1 TRBD1 TGCAGCGTCCTACCGCCCGGGACAGGGTCCTACAATGAGCAGTTCTTC CSVLPPGTGSYNEQFF
TRBJ1-2 NA TRBV3-1 TRBD1 TGTGCCAGCAGCCAAGATGCCGCGACAGGGCCCTATGGCTACACCTTC CASSQDAATGPYGYTF
TRBJ2-7 NA TRBV6-2/TRBV6-3 NA TGTGCCAGCAGTCGGGGGGCAGGGAAGATGTACTTC CASSRGAGKMYF
TRBJ1-1 NA TRBV29-1 NA TGCAGCGTTGCACCCCGAATGGGCACTGAAGCTTTCTTT CSVAPRMGTEAFF
TRBJ1-2 many TRBV7-9 TRBD1 TGTGCCAGCAGCGGATGGACAGGGACTTATGGCTACACCTTC CASSGWTGTYGYTF
TRBJ1-5 NA TRBV28 TRBD1 TGTGCCAGCAGTTTATTAGGGACAGGGTTAAATCAGCCCCAGCATTTT CASSLLGTGLNQPQHF
TRBJ1-1 once TRBV5-5 TRBD1 TGTGCCAGCAGCCCATACCATCCCGGGACAGATGAAGCTTTCTTT CASSPYHPGTDEAFF
TRBJ2-7 NA TRBV25-1 TRBD2 TGTGCCAGCAGTGAACTTCGGGAGGGGGAATCCGAGCAGTACTTC CASSELREGESEQYF